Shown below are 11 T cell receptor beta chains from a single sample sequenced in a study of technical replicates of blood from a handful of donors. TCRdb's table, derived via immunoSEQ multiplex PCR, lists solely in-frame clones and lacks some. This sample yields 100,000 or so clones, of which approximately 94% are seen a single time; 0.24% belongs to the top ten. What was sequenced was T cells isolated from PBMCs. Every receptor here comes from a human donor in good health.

The CDR3 reads CASSRGGYQPQHF. The CDR3 coding sequence is TGTGCCAGCAGCCGTGGGGGGTATCAGCCCCAGCATTTT. V and J are TRBV14 and TRBJ1-5; perhaps TRBD1 as D (5 bases). The V end lost 4 bases, the J end lost 5 bases, and 9 bases lay between the germline ends. The CDR3 extends over 13 amino acids. Germline CDR1 is SGHDN and CDR2 is FVKESK.

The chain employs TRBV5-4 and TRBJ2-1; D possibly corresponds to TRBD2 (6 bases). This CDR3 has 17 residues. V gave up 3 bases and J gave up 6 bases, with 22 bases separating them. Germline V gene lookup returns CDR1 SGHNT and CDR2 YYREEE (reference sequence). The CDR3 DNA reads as TGTGCCAGCAGCTGGACTGGGACCGGGAGAGGAAGCAATGAGCAGTTCTTC. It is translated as CASSWTGTGRGSNEQFF.

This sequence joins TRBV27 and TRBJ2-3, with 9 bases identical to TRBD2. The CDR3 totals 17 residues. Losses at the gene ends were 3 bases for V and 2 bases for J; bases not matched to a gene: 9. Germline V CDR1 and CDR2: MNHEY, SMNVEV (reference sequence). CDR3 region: CASSLEAGLATTDTQYF. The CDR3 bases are TGTGCCAGCAGTTTGGAGGCCGGACTAGCGACCACAGATACGCAGTATTTT.

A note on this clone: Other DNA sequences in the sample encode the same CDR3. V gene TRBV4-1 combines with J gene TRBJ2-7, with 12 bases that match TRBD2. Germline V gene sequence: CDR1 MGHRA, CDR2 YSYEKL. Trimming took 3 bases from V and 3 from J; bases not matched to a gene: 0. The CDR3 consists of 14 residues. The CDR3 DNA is TGCGCCAGCAGCCAGACTAGCGGGGGCTACGAGCAGTACTTC. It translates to CASSQTSGGYEQYF.

The CDR3 DNA follows: TGTGCCAGCAGTAGGGGGACGGTCAGCACAGATACGCAGTATTTT. It yields the protein CASSRGTVSTDTQYF. The rearrangement uses TRBV6-1 and TRBJ2-3; a possible D gene is TRBD1 (6 bases). This CDR3 spans 15 amino acids. The ends were cut back, 5 bases at V and 0 bases at J, with 12 bases in the middle. The germline V gene encodes CDR1 MNHNS and CDR2 SASEGT.

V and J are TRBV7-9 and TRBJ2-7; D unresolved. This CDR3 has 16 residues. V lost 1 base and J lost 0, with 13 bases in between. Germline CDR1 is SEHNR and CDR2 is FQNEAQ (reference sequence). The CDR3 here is CASSLEALTNSYEQYF. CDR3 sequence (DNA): TGTGCCAGCAGCTTAGAAGCGCTTACCAACTCCTACGAGCAGTACTTC.

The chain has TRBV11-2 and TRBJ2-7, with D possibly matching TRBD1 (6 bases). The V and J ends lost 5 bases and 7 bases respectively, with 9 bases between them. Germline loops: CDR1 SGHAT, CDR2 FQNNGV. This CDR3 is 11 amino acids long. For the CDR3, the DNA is TGTGCCAGCAGCCAGGGGTTGGAGCAGTACTTC. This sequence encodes CASSQGLEQYF.

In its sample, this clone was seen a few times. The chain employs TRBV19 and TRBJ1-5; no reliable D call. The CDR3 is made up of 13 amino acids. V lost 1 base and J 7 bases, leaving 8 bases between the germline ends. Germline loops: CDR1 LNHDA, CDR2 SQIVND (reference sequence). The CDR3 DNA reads TGTGCCAGTAGTATAGTTGGAGGCCAGCCCCAGCATTTT. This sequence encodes CASSIVGGQPQHF.

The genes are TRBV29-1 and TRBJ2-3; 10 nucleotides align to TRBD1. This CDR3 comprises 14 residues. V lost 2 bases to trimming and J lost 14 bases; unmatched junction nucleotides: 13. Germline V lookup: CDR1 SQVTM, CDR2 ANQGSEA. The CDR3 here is CSVETRTGGYRPYF. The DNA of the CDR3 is TGCAGCGTTGAAACAAGGACAGGGGGGTACCGTCCGTATTTT.

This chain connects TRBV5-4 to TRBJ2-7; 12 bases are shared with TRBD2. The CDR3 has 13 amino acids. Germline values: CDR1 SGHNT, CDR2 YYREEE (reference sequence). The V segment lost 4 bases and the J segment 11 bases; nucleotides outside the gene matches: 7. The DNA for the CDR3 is TGTGCCAGCAGCACGGGACTAGCGGGCGGAGAGTACTTC. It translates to CASSTGLAGGEYF.

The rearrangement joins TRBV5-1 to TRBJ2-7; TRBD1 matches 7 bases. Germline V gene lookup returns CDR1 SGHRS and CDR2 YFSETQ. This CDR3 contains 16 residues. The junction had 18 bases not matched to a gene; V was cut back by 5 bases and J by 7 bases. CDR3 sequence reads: CASSPNYGQDQEEQYF. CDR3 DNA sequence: TGCGCCAGCAGTCCTAACTATGGACAGGACCAAGAGGAGCAGTACTTC.